A single sample gave rise to the 13 T cell receptor beta chains below, sequenced in a study of CD49a tissue-resident CD8 T cells in human skin. Clones were read by immunoSEQ multiplex PCR, and TCRdb kept only the in-frame ones, dropping some. Among 1,000 to 1,300 clones listed, under 85% were seen once. Sample: CD103- CD8+ T cells sorted from skin dermis. These receptors all come from a human donor in good health. The donor label of this sample is uncertain.

The chain joins TRBV10-3 to TRBJ2-7; 8 bases are shared with TRBD2. The CDR3 is 16 amino acids. CDR1 is ENHRY and CDR2 is SYGVKD in the germline V gene. Trimming at V came to 0 bases and at J to 4 bases, leaving 8 bases not matched to a gene. CDR3 loop: CAISESRGLVLYEQYF. CDR3 nucleotide sequence: TGTGCCATCAGTGAGTCACGGGGACTAGTGCTGTACGAGCAGTACTTC.

This clone was counted once. The chain joins TRBV9 to TRBJ2-2; D call uncertain. Trimming pared 1 base from V and 3 bases from J, leaving 4 bases between. This CDR3 comprises 13 residues. CDR1 is SGDLS and CDR2 is YYNGEE in the germline V gene. The DNA of the CDR3 is TGTGCCAGCAGCGTACCCGACACCGGGGAGCTGTTTTTT. Encoded protein: CASSVPDTGELFF. Supplemented by reference TRBV9 and TRBJ2-2, the full variable domain reads DSGVTQTPKHLITATGQRVTLRCSPRSGDLSVYWYQQSLDQGLQFLIQYYNGEERAKGNILERFSAQQFPDLHSELNLSSLELGDSALYFCASSVPDTGELFFGEGSRLTVL.

The rearrangement uses TRBV29-1 and TRBJ2-1; perhaps TRBD1 as D (6 bases). Trimming removed 2 bases from V and 6 bases from J, with 14 bases in between. Germline CDR1 is SQVTM and CDR2 is ANQGSEA. CDR3 size: 14 residues. The CDR3 nucleotides are TGCAGCGTTGAACCGAGAGCAGGGGTCAATGAGCAGTTCTTC. This gives the protein CSVEPRAGVNEQFF.

This chain connects TRBV6-5 to TRBJ2-1; 8 bases are a match to TRBD2. Germline V CDR1 and CDR2: MNHEY, SVGAGI. The CDR3 sequence is 15 residues long. V lost 6 bases and J lost 6; bases outside the gene matches: 10. As DNA, the CDR3 is TGTGCCAGCAGGGTCCACGGGGGGGCGGGCAATGAGCAGTTCTTC. Protein product: CASRVHGGAGNEQFF.

This sequence joins TRBV5-1 and TRBJ2-1; TRBD2 matches at 10 bases. J lost 9 bases, V lost 1 base, and 4 bases had no gene match. The CDR3 covers 14 residues. CDR1 and CDR2 (germline): SGHRS, YFSETQ. The CDR3 nucleotides read TGCGCCAGCAGCTTGACTAGCGGGATCACTGAGCAGTTCTTC. Protein: CASSLTSGITEQFF.

The rearrangement links TRBV11-2 to TRBJ2-7; no clear D. CDR1 is SGHAT and CDR2 is FQNNGV in the germline V gene. The CDR3 sequence is 14 residues long. V lost 1 base to trimming and J lost 2 bases, with 9 bases between them. The CDR3 is CASSLGAKTYEQYF. The CDR3, as DNA: TGTGCCAGCAGCTTAGGGGCGAAGACCTACGAGCAGTACTTC. Complete variable domain (other parts from reference TRBV11-2 and TRBJ2-7): EAGVAQSPRYKIIEKRQSVAFWCNPISGHATLYWYQQILGQGPKLLIQFQNNGVVDDSQLPKDRFSAERLKGVDSTLKIQPAKLEDSAVYLCASSLGAKTYEQYFGPGTRLTVT.

The rearrangement uses TRBV7-8 and TRBJ2-5; weak D call: TRBD2 (5 bases). Germline V gene sequence: CDR1 SGHVS, CDR2 FQNEAQ. Trimming cost V 4 bases and J 3 bases, with 18 bases left between them. The CDR3 consists of 16 residues. DNA of the CDR3: TGTGCCAGCAGCTCTAGAGGGCAGAGCGATAAAGAGACCCAGTACTTC. It specifies CASSSRGQSDKETQYF. The full variable domain, rest sourced from reference TRBV7-8 and TRBJ2-5, is GAGVSQSPRYKVAKRGQDVALRCDPISGHVSLFWYQQALGQGPEFLTYFQNEAQLDKSGLPSDRFFAERPEGSVSTLKIQRTQQEDSAVYLCASSSRGQSDKETQYFGPGTRLLVL.

CDR3 coding DNA: TGTGCCAGTAGTATTACCGCGGGGAGCTCCTACAATGAGCAGTTCTTC. Its protein is CASSITAGSSYNEQFF. This chain connects TRBV19 to TRBJ2-1; tentative D call: TRBD2 (6 bases). Between the trimmed V and J ends, which lost 3 bases and 0 bases, there was a span of 12 bases. Germline values: CDR1 LNHDA, CDR2 SQIVND (reference sequence). This CDR3 contains 16 residues. The full variable domain, completed using reference TRBV19 and TRBJ2-1, is DGGITQSPKYLFRKEGQNVTLSCEQNLNHDAMYWYRQDPGQGLRLIYYSQIVNDFQKGDIAEGYSVSREKKESFPLTVTSAQKNPTAFYLCASSITAGSSYNEQFFGPGTRLTVL.

The chain combines TRBV28 with TRBJ1-1; possibly TRBD1 for D (5 bases). This CDR3 is 16 amino acids long. The germline V gene has CDR1 MDHEN and CDR2 SYDVKM. Trimming removed 5 bases at V and 1 base at J, with 17 bases between. DNA for the CDR3: TGTGCCAGCAGTCCCCTAGAAGTCAGGGCGAACACTGAAGCTTTCTTT. It translates to CASSPLEVRANTEAFF. The full variable domain, completed using reference TRBV28 and TRBJ1-1, is DVKVTQSSRYLVKRTGEKVFLECVQDMDHENMFWYRQDPGLGLRLIYFSYDVKMKEKGDIPEGYSVSREKKERFSLILESASTNQTSMYLCASSPLEVRANTEAFFGQGTRLTVV.

This clone has only a few counts. This rearrangement joins TRBV18 to TRBJ1-4; D gene ambiguous. The CDR3 is 13 amino acids. V was clipped by 3 bases and J by 8 bases, with 10 bases between them. From germline, CDR1 is KGHSH and CDR2 LQKENI. The CDR3 here is CASSPEGEEKLFF. The CDR3 DNA reads as TGTGCCAGCTCACCCGAGGGCGAAGAAAAACTGTTTTTT.

This chain connects TRBV28 to TRBJ2-3; 13 positions match TRBD2. V trimming: 7 bases; J trimming: 2 bases; junction bases outside the gene matches: 12. Germline assignment: CDR1 MDHEN and CDR2 SYDVKM. The CDR3 is 18 residues long. In nucleotides, the CDR3 is TGTGCCAGCACCCTTGAGGGACTAGCGGGATTTGTCACAGATACGCAGTATTTT. This encodes CASTLEGLAGFVTDTQYF.

This clone was picked up a small number of times. The V call is TRBV7-9, the J call TRBJ1-3; 8 bases match TRBD1. With V trimmed by 5 bases and J by 7 bases, 7 bases remained unmatched. Germline-derived CDR1 and CDR2 are SEHNR and FQNEAQ (reference sequence). There are 14 residues in the CDR3. DNA for the CDR3: TGTGCCAGCAGCGCCGGACAGGGAGCGAACACCATATATTTT. Translation gives CASSAGQGANTIYF.

In this sample, this clone is large. This chain joins TRBV9 and TRBJ2-3; a possible D gene is TRBD2 (5 bases). Per germline, CDR1 SGDLS and CDR2 YYNGEE. The germline V and J ends were trimmed by 4 bases and 0 bases, with 12 bases remaining between them. The CDR3 runs to 15 residues. DNA for the CDR3: TGTGCCAGCAGCAACGGAGGATTTAGCACAGATACGCAGTATTTT. It translates to CASSNGGFSTDTQYF.